The 20 T cell receptor beta chains given below trace back to one sample, sequenced in a study of blood T cell repertoires in COVID-19. Sequencing used immunoSEQ multiplex PCR; TCRdb keeps in-frame clones, though not all of them. Of 250,000 to 350,000 clones detected, about 91% appear once; the ten largest clones hold about an eighth. The sequencing input was peripheral blood. The receptors derive from a woman aged 55-75 years with acute or convalescent COVID-19.

This rearrangement joins TRBV28 to TRBJ2-7, with 11 bases fitting TRBD1. J lost 2 bases, V lost 5 bases, and 2 bases had no gene match. This CDR3 spans 14 amino acids. From germline, CDR1 is MDHEN and CDR2 SYDVKM. The CDR3 sequence is CASSPGQGAYEQYF. CDR3 nucleotide sequence: TGTGCCAGCAGTCCGGGACAGGGGGCCTACGAGCAGTACTTC.

The V call is TRBV7-2, the J call TRBJ1-5, with a weak D call TRBD1 (5 bases). In germline, CDR1 is SGHTA, CDR2 FQGNSA. The CDR3 is made up of 16 amino acids. Trimming left V 5 bases short and J 6 bases short, with 20 bases between. CDR3: CASSIRGGVEAQPQHF. DNA for the CDR3: TGTGCCAGCAGCATCCGGGGGGGGGTAGAGGCTCAGCCCCAGCATTTT.

This clone turned up a few times. The rearrangement links TRBV9 to TRBJ2-7; 8 nucleotides line up with TRBD2. The CDR3 consists of 14 residues. Germline V gene data show CDR1 as SGDLS and CDR2 as YYNGEE. The trim removed 0 bases at V and 7 bases at J, leaving 6 bases unmatched. The CDR3 reads CASSVGTSQGEQYF. In DNA form, the CDR3 reads TGTGCCAGCAGCGTAGGGACTAGCCAAGGGGAGCAGTACTTC.

V gene TRBV7-2 combines with J gene TRBJ1-6, with TRBD1 matching 8 bases. CDR1 is SGHTA and CDR2 is FQGNSA in the germline V gene. The length of the CDR3 is 15 residues. Trimming cost V 1 base and J 10 bases; bases outside gene matches: 6. Here the CDR3 DNA reads TGTGCCAGCAGCTTAGAGACAGGGGCCAACTCACCCCTCCACTTT. It codes for CASSLETGANSPLHF.

This chain joins TRBV6-6 and TRBJ2-1; D gene ambiguous. CDR1 is MNHNY, CDR2 SVGAGI, per germline (reference sequence). The CDR3 has 11 amino acids. V lost 5 bases and J 10 bases, leaving 9 bases between the germline ends. The CDR3 sequence is CASSLSKEQFF. DNA of the CDR3: TGTGCCAGCAGTCTTTCTAAGGAGCAGTTCTTC.

This rearrangement joins TRBV7-3 to TRBJ1-6, with D possibly TRBD1 on 5 matching bases. Germline-derived CDR1 and CDR2 are SGHTA and FQGTGA. The CDR3 spans 13 residues. V lost 4 bases and J lost 7, with 8 bases in between. The CDR3 reads CASSSDRNSPLHF. As DNA, the CDR3 is TGTGCCAGCAGCTCCGACAGAAATTCACCCCTCCACTTT.

This chain connects TRBV9 to TRBJ2-3, with D perhaps matching TRBD2 (6 bases). Germline lookup yields CDR1 SGDLS and CDR2 YYNGEE. CDR3 length: 15 amino acids. V was trimmed by 6 bases and J by 1 base, leaving 15 bases between them. The CDR3 DNA reads as TGTGCCAGCAACGTCCGGGACTCCCGCACAGATACGCAGTATTTT. It translates to CASNVRDSRTDTQYF.

The rearrangement joins TRBV28 to TRBJ1-2; no clear D gene. The V gene's germline CDR1 is MDHEN and CDR2 SYDVKM. Trimming took 6 bases from V and 3 from J, leaving 14 bases between them. The CDR3 runs to 14 residues. CDR3 DNA: TGTGCCAGCAGCCCTGGGTCGAGGGACTATGGCTACACCTTC. Its translation: CASSPGSRDYGYTF.

This clone was seen a few times. The J gene is TRBJ2-5, the V gene TRBV11-2, with 7 bases fitting TRBD1. The V segment lost 5 bases and the J segment 5 bases; nucleotides outside the gene matches: 17. In germline, CDR1 is SGHAT, CDR2 FQNNGV. This CDR3 is built from 17 residues. CDR3 sequence reads: CASSPARRTGLGETQYF. The CDR3 DNA reads as TGTGCCAGCAGCCCTGCCCGGAGGACAGGTCTGGGGGAGACCCAGTACTTC.

This chain connects TRBV7-9 to TRBJ2-5; 10 nucleotides line up with TRBD2. With V trimmed by 1 base and J by 4 bases, 6 bases remained unmatched. CDR3 length: 16 residues. Germline loops: CDR1 SEHNR, CDR2 FQNEAQ (reference sequence). The CDR3 nucleotides read TGTGCCAGCAGCTTAGTCAGCGGGGGGGCCGGAGAGACCCAGTACTTC. It specifies CASSLVSGGAGETQYF. Looking up the rest from reference TRBV7-9 and TRBJ2-5 gives the full variable domain: DTGVSQNPRHKITKRGQNVTFRCDPISEHNRLYWYRQTLGQGPEFLTYFQNEAQLEKSRLLSDRFSAERPKGSFSTLEIQRTEQGDSAMYLCASSLVSGGAGETQYFGPGTRLLVL.

V and J are TRBV28 and TRBJ1-5; 7 bases align to TRBD1. The CDR3 covers 15 residues. The V and J ends lost 6 bases and 6 bases, in that order; junction bases with no gene match: 11. Germline V gene lookup returns CDR1 MDHEN and CDR2 SYDVKM. The CDR3 here is CASSQRQGLTQPQHF. CDR3 bases: TGTGCCAGCAGCCAGAGACAGGGTTTAACTCAGCCCCAGCATTTT.

The DNA of the CDR3 is TGCGCCAGCAGCTCTTTTTCGACAGGGGGTGGCCTAGCCAAAAACATTCAGTACTTC. Protein sequence: CASSSFSTGGGLAKNIQYF. J is TRBJ2-4 and V is TRBV5-1; 9 nucleotides agree with TRBD1. CDR1 is SGHRS and CDR2 is YFSETQ in the germline V gene. V trimming: 3 bases; J trimming: 0 bases; junction bases outside the gene matches: 13. The CDR3 runs 19 residues.

The chain joins TRBV6-5 to TRBJ2-2; 8 positions match TRBD1. The germline gives CDR1 MNHEY, CDR2 SVGAGI. The CDR3 extends over 14 amino acids. V shed 10 bases and J 5 bases; nucleotides not matched to a gene: 9. Here the CDR3 DNA reads TGTGCCACCCTTCCGGACAGGGTGACCGGGGAGCTGTTTTTT. It specifies CATLPDRVTGELFF.

This clone has only a few counts. For the CDR3, the DNA is TGTGCCAGCAGACCGACAGGGGGCATCGCTTTCTTT. It specifies CASRPTGGIAFF. The rearrangement uses TRBV28 and TRBJ1-1, with 10 bases identical to TRBD1. Germline CDR1 is MDHEN and CDR2 is SYDVKM. This CDR3 is 12 amino acids long. J lost 11 bases, V lost 6 bases, and 6 bases had no gene match.

The rearrangement links TRBV19 to TRBJ2-1; 10 bases fit TRBD1. The CDR3 is 17 residues long. V gave up 6 bases and J gave up 9 bases; unmatched junction bases: 17. Germline V lookup: CDR1 LNHDA, CDR2 SQIVND (reference sequence). The chain's CDR3 is CASSLLPPGQGNSEQFF. The CDR3 DNA is TGTGCCAGTAGCCTTCTCCCCCCGGGACAGGGGAACAGTGAGCAGTTCTTC.

This chain joins TRBV28 and TRBJ2-7; the D gene is possibly TRBD2 (6 bases). CDR1 MDHEN and CDR2 SYDVKM come from the germline V gene. The CDR3 spans 15 residues. V was clipped by 8 bases and J by 12 bases, with 29 bases between them. The CDR3 DNA sequence: TGTGCCAGCGTTATGGGGGGATCCGGCGGGGCATTAGCGTACTTC. It yields the protein CASVMGGSGGALAYF.

The chain combines TRBV7-2 with TRBJ2-1; D is ambiguous. The CDR3 is made up of 15 amino acids. V was cut by 3 bases and J by 2 bases, with 11 bases left in between. Germline CDR1 SGHTA, CDR2 FQGNSA. The CDR3 protein is CASSFDSDTYNEQFF. DNA of the CDR3: TGTGCCAGCAGCTTCGACTCGGATACCTACAATGAGCAGTTCTTC.

The rearrangement uses TRBV2 and TRBJ1-1, with D uncertain. Germline CDR1 is SNHLY and CDR2 is FYNNEI. This CDR3 has 16 amino acids. V was clipped by 1 base and J by 6 bases, with 18 bases between them. The CDR3 sequence: CASSEGHGARTSEAFF. The CDR3 DNA sequence: TGTGCCAGCAGTGAAGGTCATGGAGCCAGAACCTCTGAAGCTTTCTTT.

V and J are TRBV5-1 and TRBJ1-3; 10 bases map to TRBD1. The CDR3 covers 16 residues. V was pared by 3 bases and J by 2 bases, with 5 bases of the junction left unmatched. Germline CDR1 reads SGHRS; CDR2 reads YFSETQ. In nucleotides, the CDR3 is TGCGCCAGCAGCTCGGAGGGACAGGGGCCTGGAAACACCATATATTTT. It specifies CASSSEGQGPGNTIYF.

The rearrangement joins TRBV5-1 to TRBJ2-7; D perhaps matches TRBD2 (5 bases). This CDR3 spans 16 amino acids. V was pared by 0 bases and J by 0 bases, with 13 bases between. In germline, CDR1 is SGHRS, CDR2 YFSETQ. The CDR3 nucleotides read TGCGCCAGCAGCTTGGACGGCCCCGGGGTCTCCTACGAGCAGTACTTC. Translation: CASSLDGPGVSYEQYF.